Listed below are T cell receptor beta chains from one sample, sequenced in a study of human T cells and chemical hapten exposure. Each CDR3 protein is one row after TCRdb ran MiXCR on the RACE reads. The sample contains 73,000 or so distinct CDR3 sequences, 6.5% to 10% of which appear only once. The sequencing here drew on whole blood, taken in connection with sensitization to the hapten diphenylcyclopropenone (DPC). Receptors were obtained from a woman in her fifties or sixties with alopecia areata. Some clones in this sample may be carry-over from other donors' samples. The CDR3 runs from the conserved cysteine through the conserved F or W. The D gene is left open where the match is weak. The size field is filled for only some rows; it gives once, few, many or a size class.

D,size,J,V,DNA,CDR3
.,few,TRBJ1-5,TRBV6-5,TGTGCCAGCAACTCAGGGAGCGGCCAGCCCCAGCATTTT,CASNSGSGQPQHF
TRBD2,few,TRBJ2-3,TRBV4-2,TGTGCCAGCAGCCAAGAAAGGACTAGCGGGAGGGTCGGCAATACGCAGTATTTT,CASSQERTSGRVGNTQYF
.,few,TRBJ2-1,TRBV2,TGTGCCAGCAGTGAAAATCGGGGCCGGGGATACAATGAGCAGTTCTTC,CASSENRGRGYNEQFF
.,few,TRBJ2-1,TRBV10-3,TGTGCCATCAGTGAAAGCGGGTCGGACAATGAGCAGTTCTTC,CAISESGSDNEQFF
TRBD1,many,TRBJ2-1,TRBV7-2,TGTGCCAGCGGGCCCAGACAGGGCTCTGAGCAGTTCTTC,CASGPRQGSEQFF
TRBD1,few,TRBJ2-3,TRBV2,TGTGCCAGCAGTGAAGGGGACAGGCGCACAGATACGCAGTATTTT,CASSEGDRRTDTQYF
TRBD1,.,TRBJ2-4,TRBV5-1,TGCGCCAGCAGCTTGGGGGACAGGGACAAAAACATTCAGTACTTC,CASSLGDRDKNIQYF
.,few,TRBJ1-4,TRBV28,TGTGCCAGCAGTTTAACTAATGAAAAACTGTTTTTT,CASSLTNEKLFF
.,.,TRBJ2-3,TRBV29-1,TGCAGCGTTGGGTCCAGAACAGATACGCAGTATTTT,CSVGSRTDTQYF
TRBD1,many,TRBJ1-1,TRBV25-1,TGTGCCAGCAGTGTCGGACAGGGGTTTGGCACTGAAGCTTTCTTT,CASSVGQGFGTEAFF
TRBD2,few,TRBJ2-5,TRBV6-5,TGTGCCAGCAATTCGGCTAGCGGGGCCAAGACCCAGTACTTC,CASNSASGAKTQYF
.,many,TRBJ2-5,TRBV12-3/TRBV12-4,TGTGCCAGCAGTTTAGCCGCGGCGGAGACCCAGTACTTC,CASSLAAAETQYF
TRBD1,few,TRBJ1-1,TRBV29-1,TGCAGCGTAGCGGACAGGGGGAATAGTGAAGCTTTCTTT,CSVADRGNSEAFF
.,many,TRBJ1-2,TRBV2,TGTGCCAGCAAACCCCGGGACACGGGATTTGTTTATGGCTACACCTTC,CASKPRDTGFVYGYTF
.,many,TRBJ1-4,TRBV6-1,TGTGCCAGCGGAGGGCAGGGCCATGAAAAACTGTTTTTT,CASGGQGHEKLFF
TRBD1,few,TRBJ2-7,TRBV6-2/TRBV6-3,TGTGCCAGCTGGGGACAGGGAGCCCAGGCCTACGAGCAGTACTTC,CASWGQGAQAYEQYF
.,many,TRBJ1-5,TRBV12-3/TRBV12-4,TGTGCCAGCCTACCAATGGGCAATCAGCCCCAGCATTTT,CASLPMGNQPQHF
.,many,TRBJ1-6,TRBV5-4,TGTGCCACCACTACGGGAAATTCACCCCTCCACTTT,CATTTGNSPLHF
TRBD1,few,TRBJ2-7,TRBV5-1,TGCGCCAGCAGCTTGCAGGGGGCGCCCCACGAGCAGTACTTC,CASSLQGAPHEQYF
.,.,TRBJ2-3,TRBV5-6,TGTGCCAGCAGTTCCCCAATAGGGCAGGGCCCCACAGATACGCAGTATTTT,CASSSPIGQGPTDTQYF
.,many,TRBJ1-2,TRBV7-2,TGTGCCAGCAGCTTAGCTGACAGTGACTATGGCTACACCTTC,CASSLADSDYGYTF
TRBD1,many,TRBJ1-5,TRBV6-5,TGTGCCAGCAGTTACTCGAGAACAGGGGGACAGCCCCAGCATTTT,CASSYSRTGGQPQHF
.,many,TRBJ2-3,TRBV4-2,TGTGCCAGCAGCCAAGAGGGAAAGGGGGTGGCAGATACGCAGTATTTT,CASSQEGKGVADTQYF
.,.,TRBJ1-3,TRBV12-3/TRBV12-4,TGTGCCAGCAGTTTAGCGGGGCCGGGGTCGAACACCATATATTTT,CASSLAGPGSNTIYF
TRBD2,.,TRBJ2-7,TRBV20-1,TGCAGTGCCCTGTCTAGCGGGGGGCGGAGCTCCTACGAGCAGTACTTC,CSALSSGGRSSYEQYF
TRBD2,.,TRBJ2-1,TRBV7-2,TGTGCCAGCAGCTCGAAAGGTCGGGGTAGCGGGGGACAATGGAATGAGCAGTTCTTC,CASSSKGRGSGGQWNEQFF
.,few,TRBJ2-3,TRBV27,TGTGCCAGCACCCTACGAAATACGCAGTATTTT,CASTLRNTQYF
.,few,TRBJ2-1,TRBV14,TGTGCCAGCAGCCAAAGGGTGAACAATGAGCAGTTCTTC,CASSQRVNNEQFF
.,many,TRBJ2-3,TRBV11-2,TGTGCCAGCAGCTGGGGGCTAGCGGTCTCCTCCACAGATACGCAGTATTTT,CASSWGLAVSSTDTQYF
.,many,TRBJ1-6,TRBV10-2,TGCGCCAGCAGTGAATCCGGGGGCGGTAATTCACCCCTCCACTTT,CASSESGGGNSPLHF
TRBD2,.,TRBJ2-1,TRBV20-1,TGCAGTGCTTGGACTAGCGGGAGTCTCTCCTACAATGAGCAGTTCTTC,CSAWTSGSLSYNEQFF
.,many,TRBJ1-1,TRBV4-2,TGTGCCAGCAGCCAAGATCTTGCAGGGTACACTGAAGCTTTCTTT,CASSQDLAGYTEAFF
TRBD2,few,TRBJ2-5,TRBV3-1,TGTGCCAGCAGCCAAGCCGGGCTCGGGGGGGCCCAGTACTTC,CASSQAGLGGAQYF
TRBD2,few,TRBJ2-3,TRBV19,TGTGCCAGTAGTAGGATAGCGGGAGTCGGAGATACGCAGTATTTT,CASSRIAGVGDTQYF
TRBD1,few,TRBJ1-1,TRBV2,TGTGCCACCGGGACAGGGAACACTGAAGCTTTCTTT,CATGTGNTEAFF
.,many,TRBJ1-5,TRBV11-2,TGTGCCAGCAGCTTAGAATCAGGGGTCAGGCAGCCCCAGCATTTT,CASSLESGVRQPQHF
TRBD2,many,TRBJ2-1,TRBV27,TGTGCCAGCAGTTTGGTAGCGGGGGGGCTCTACAATGAGCAGTTCTTC,CASSLVAGGLYNEQFF
TRBD1,many,TRBJ2-3,TRBV14,TGTGCCAGCAGCCAAGTCCGTCGACAGGGGGAGGATACGCAGTATTTT,CASSQVRRQGEDTQYF
.,few,TRBJ1-5,TRBV9,TGTGCCAGCAGCGTAGAAGGGGGGGCGACGCCCCAGCATTTT,CASSVEGGATPQHF
.,many,TRBJ2-3,TRBV7-9,TGTGCCAGCAGCTCTACGGCAGATACGCAGTATTTT,CASSSTADTQYF
.,few,TRBJ1-1,TRBV6-5,TGTGCCAGCAGATCCCGGGACACGGAGGGCTATACGAACACTGAAGCTTTCTTT,CASRSRDTEGYTNTEAFF
.,few,TRBJ2-5,TRBV28,TGTGCCAGCAGTTTGAGTGGCTCCCTGGTTAACCAGTACTTC,CASSLSGSLVNQYF
.,few,TRBJ1-6,TRBV6-1,TGTGCCAGCAGTATCGTCAGGGAGTCACCCCTCCACTTT,CASSIVRESPLHF
TRBD1,.,TRBJ1-2,TRBV5-1,TGCGCCAGCAGTTCTGGACAGGGGAACTTTAACTATGGCTACACCTTC,CASSSGQGNFNYGYTF
.,.,TRBJ2-1,TRBV4-3,TGCGCCAGCAGCCAAGATGTCGGGTCAGGGGGGGGTGTCAATGAGCAGTTCTTC,CASSQDVGSGGGVNEQFF
TRBD2,.,TRBJ2-7,TRBV19,TGTGCCAGTAAGGAACGGGAGGGCCTTTGGGAGCAGTACTTC,CASKEREGLWEQYF
TRBD1,few,TRBJ1-1,TRBV5-5,TGTGCCAGCAGCTCCGGGACAGGGAGGTCAACTGAAGCTTTCTTT,CASSSGTGRSTEAFF
TRBD1,.,TRBJ2-7,TRBV29-1,TGCAGCGTAGAGGACAGGGATTCCCACGAGCAGTACTTC,CSVEDRDSHEQYF
.,.,TRBJ1-2,TRBV21-1,TGTGCCAGTCCGGGGGAGCGGAACTATGGCTACACCTTC,CASPGERNYGYTF
TRBD1,many,TRBJ2-1,TRBV6-6,TGTGCCAGCAACCGACAGGGATCCTACAATGAGCAGTTCTTC,CASNRQGSYNEQFF
.,many,TRBJ1-1,TRBV6-5,TGTGCCAGCAGGAGGGGGGGGGCCGAAGCTTTCTTT,CASRRGGAEAFF
TRBD2,.,TRBJ2-5,TRBV20-1,TGCAGTGCCCCAGAGAGGGGACTAGCGAGGGAGACCCAGTACTTC,CSAPERGLARETQYF
TRBD2,few,TRBJ2-3,TRBV29-1,TGCAGCGTTGTAGCTAGCGGGTCCACAGATACGCAGTATTTT,CSVVASGSTDTQYF
TRBD1,many,TRBJ1-1,TRBV4-1,TGCGCCAGCAGCTCACTGGGACAGGGCGACACTGAAGCTTTCTTT,CASSSLGQGDTEAFF
TRBD1,few,TRBJ1-6,TRBV4-2,TGTGCCAGCAGCCGGGGCGGGACAGCCTATAATTCACCCCTCCACTTT,CASSRGGTAYNSPLHF